A selection of T cell receptor beta chains follows, all from one sample in a study of long-term antiretroviral therapy in people with HIV. Sequencing was performed with immunoSEQ multiplex PCR; in TCRdb, only in-frame clones are kept and a portion is missing. Seen here are fewer than 35,000 clones, 82% observed once, and the top ten hold 11% to 15%. Sequences were derived from unsorted PBMCs, sampled 2.9 years after starting antiretroviral therapy. These receptors were taken from a man in his fifties or sixties with HIV. Each CDR3 is given with its conserved first and last residue. D genes are given only for firm matches. The size of a clone is reported for some rows only, either as once, few or many, or as a class for expanded clones.

j_call	clone_size	d_call	v_call	cdr3_aa	cdr3_nt
TRBJ1-2	few	TRBD1	TRBV9	CASSVATGGLNGYTF	TGTGCCAGCAGCGTAGCAACAGGGGGTTTGAATGGCTACACCTTC
TRBJ1-1	NA	NA	TRBV19	CASSSMKRAFF	TGTGCCAGTAGCTCCATGAAGCGAGCTTTCTTT
TRBJ1-1	NA	NA	TRBV6-1	CASTLGGSRTEAFF	TGTGCCAGCACCCTGGGAGGTAGTCGGACTGAAGCTTTCTTT
TRBJ2-5	NA	NA	TRBV11-1	CASSLGLRRGQETQYF	TGTGCCAGCAGCTTAGGGTTACGGCGGGGACAAGAGACCCAGTACTTC
TRBJ1-6	NA	NA	TRBV7-9	CASTSDSRYSPLHF	TGTGCCAGCACCTCGGACTCAAGGTATTCACCCCTCCACTTT
TRBJ1-5	NA	NA	TRBV6-5	CASSYGVRWHF	TGTGCCAGCAGTTACGGGGTACGGTGGCATTTT
TRBJ2-6	NA	NA	TRBV6-5	CASSYQPGYGANVLTF	TGTGCCAGCAGTTACCAGCCTGGGTACGGGGCCAACGTCCTGACTTTC
TRBJ1-4	NA	NA	TRBV5-4	CASSVPGVQEKLFF	TGTGCCAGCAGCGTTCCAGGGGTTCAAGAAAAACTGTTTTTT
TRBJ1-1	NA	NA	TRBV7-2	CASSRGRMNTEAFF	TGTGCCAGCAGCCGCGGACGGATGAACACTGAAGCTTTCTTT
TRBJ1-1	NA	NA	TRBV19	CASNSGLNTEAFF	TGTGCCAGTAACTCCGGATTGAACACTGAAGCTTTCTTT
TRBJ1-5	NA	NA	TRBV5-4	CASSLEADQPQHF	TGTGCCAGCAGCTTGGAGGCAGATCAGCCCCAGCATTTT
TRBJ2-5	NA	NA	TRBV5-1	CASSLAGGKETQYF	TGCGCCAGCAGCTTGGCCGGCGGGAAAGAGACCCAGTACTTC
TRBJ1-2	few	NA	TRBV27	CASSFGPPNYGYTF	TGTGCCAGCAGTTTCGGGCCTCCTAACTATGGCTACACCTTC
TRBJ2-3	few	NA	TRBV19	CASSIREPADTQYF	TGTGCCAGTAGTATAAGGGAACCGGCAGATACGCAGTATTTT
TRBJ1-2	NA	TRBD1	TRBV9	CASTLTGRNYGYTF	TGTGCCAGCACCTTGACAGGGAGGAACTATGGCTACACCTTC
TRBJ2-7	NA	NA	TRBV11-2	CASSLGAQSEQYF	TGTGCCAGCAGCTTAGGGGCACAGAGCGAGCAGTACTTC
TRBJ1-2	NA	NA	TRBV6-7	CASSYKTF	TGTGCCAGCAGTTACAAGACCTTC
TRBJ2-5	NA	TRBD2	TRBV9	CASSVGLGLGQETQYF	TGTGCCAGCAGCGTAGGTTTGGGACTAGGACAAGAGACCCAGTACTTC
TRBJ2-7	NA	NA	TRBV14	CASSQDTEGPFYEQYF	TGTGCCAGCAGCCAAGATACGGAGGGGCCTTTCTACGAGCAGTACTTC
TRBJ1-6	few	NA	TRBV2	CASRRGLGSKSPLHF	TGTGCCAGCAGAAGAGGTCTGGGGAGCAAATCACCCCTCCACTTT
TRBJ1-5	few	NA	TRBV28	CASSFSGGNSNQPQHF	TGTGCCAGCAGTTTTTCCGGGGGGAATAGCAATCAGCCCCAGCATTTT
TRBJ2-2	NA	NA	TRBV30	CAWKRSANTGELFF	TGTGCCTGGAAAAGGAGCGCGAACACCGGGGAGCTGTTTTTT
TRBJ1-1	few	TRBD1	TRBV4-3	CASSQVNRGSDEAFF	TGCGCCAGCAGCCAAGTCAACAGGGGTAGCGATGAAGCTTTCTTT
TRBJ1-4	NA	NA	TRBV5-1	CASRNGGGTNEKLFF	TGCGCCAGCAGGAACGGGGGAGGCACTAATGAAAAACTGTTTTTT
TRBJ1-1	NA	NA	TRBV28	CASSKTYTEAFF	TGTGCCAGCAGTAAAACGTACACTGAAGCTTTCTTT
TRBJ1-2	NA	NA	TRBV27	CASSFAGRGVGYTF	TGTGCCAGCAGTTTCGCAGGGAGGGGTGTTGGCTACACCTTC
TRBJ1-5	NA	NA	TRBV30	CAWSEGMDQPQHF	TGTGCCTGGAGTGAAGGAATGGATCAGCCCCAGCATTTT
TRBJ1-1	NA	TRBD1	TRBV7-9	CASSQLDRGKQNTEAFF	TGTGCCAGCAGCCAACTGGACAGGGGTAAGCAGAACACTGAAGCTTTCTTT
TRBJ2-2	NA	TRBD1	TRBV5-1	CASRQGTGELFF	TGCGCCAGTCGACAGGGAACCGGGGAGCTGTTTTTT
TRBJ2-2	once	NA	TRBV30	CAWSVTGMNTGELFF	TGTGCCTGGAGTGTCACAGGGATGAACACCGGGGAGCTGTTTTTT
TRBJ2-5	once	NA	TRBV5-1	CASTTTGMGGETQYF	TGCGCCAGCACAACTACAGGGATGGGAGGAGAGACCCAGTACTTC
TRBJ1-1	NA	NA	TRBV5-6	CASSLHMNTEAFF	TGTGCCAGCAGCTTGCATATGAACACTGAAGCTTTCTTT
TRBJ2-5	NA	NA	TRBV5-6	CASSLNRFQQTQYF	TGTGCCAGCAGCTTGAACAGATTCCAACAGACCCAGTACTTC
TRBJ1-1	NA	NA	TRBV6-1	CASRETGLNTEAFF	TGTGCCAGCAGAGAAACAGGGTTGAACACTGAAGCTTTCTTT
TRBJ2-5	NA	NA	TRBV5-1	CASSLGQVGTQYF	TGCGCCAGCAGCTTGGGTCAGGTCGGGACCCAGTACTTC
TRBJ2-2	once	TRBD1	TRBV2	CASSNSGQRNTGELFF	TGTGCCAGCAGTAACTCGGGACAGAGAAACACCGGGGAGCTGTTTTTT
TRBJ2-5	NA	NA	TRBV7-7	CASSLGLRGETQYF	TGTGCTAGCAGCTTAGGGCTCAGGGGAGAGACCCAGTACTTC
TRBJ1-5	NA	TRBD1	TRBV19	CASSTPDREVQPQHF	TGTGCCAGTAGTACCCCGGACAGGGAGGTTCAGCCCCAGCATTTT
TRBJ2-7	NA	TRBD2	TRBV28	CASSLPTGLAGGLLYEQYF	TGTGCCAGCAGTTTACCTACCGGACTAGCGGGGGGGCTACTTTACGAGCAGTACTTC
TRBJ1-2	NA	NA	TRBV10-3	CAISVPSGLSSGGYTF	TGTGCCATCAGTGTCCCCTCGGGCCTGTCCAGTGGAGGCTACACCTTC
TRBJ1-4	NA	TRBD1	TRBV6-5	CASSLGQGNEKLFF	TGTGCCAGCAGTTTGGGACAGGGTAATGAAAAACTGTTTTTT
TRBJ2-1	NA	NA	TRBV18	CASSPNSGASSYNEQFF	TGTGCCAGCTCACCAAATTCTGGGGCCAGCTCCTACAATGAGCAGTTCTTC
TRBJ1-1	NA	NA	TRBV2	CASTGRGEPGEAFF	TGTGCCAGCACCGGTCGAGGGGAGCCAGGTGAAGCTTTCTTT
TRBJ2-1	NA	TRBD1	TRBV29-1	CSVVGGFTYNEQFF	TGCAGCGTTGTAGGGGGCTTCACCTACAATGAGCAGTTCTTC
TRBJ2-1	NA	TRBD2	TRBV10-2	CASSEEVGGSNEQFF	TGCGCCAGCAGTGAGGAGGTGGGGGGGTCCAATGAGCAGTTCTTC
TRBJ2-1	NA	NA	TRBV6-5	CASSRGRGSNEQFF	TGTGCCAGCAGTCGAGGGCGGGGATCGAATGAGCAGTTCTTC
TRBJ1-2	NA	NA	TRBV6-1	CASSEDRQEWGYTF	TGTGCCAGCAGTGAAGATAGACAGGAATGGGGCTACACCTTC
TRBJ1-1	NA	NA	TRBV7-2	CASSLAGTDEAFF	TGTGCCAGCAGCTTGGCCGGGACGGATGAAGCTTTCTTT
TRBJ2-3	NA	TRBD1	TRBV28	CASSSNYGQGLTDTQYF	TGTGCCAGCAGTTCGAACTACGGACAGGGGCTAACAGATACGCAGTATTTT
TRBJ1-2	NA	NA	TRBV4-2	CASSQSNYGYTF	TGTGCCAGCAGCCAGTCTAACTATGGCTACACCTTC
TRBJ1-3	few	NA	TRBV5-5	CASSPFLDGNTIYF	TGTGCCAGCAGTCCATTTTTGGATGGAAACACCATATATTTT
TRBJ2-2	NA	NA	TRBV7-3	CASSASGNTGELFF	TGTGCCAGCAGCGCCTCAGGGAACACCGGGGAGCTGTTTTTT